One and the same sample provided the 29 T cell receptor beta chains below, sequenced in a study of shared clonotypes between healthy human individuals. Measured with immunoSEQ multiplex PCR; TCRdb has only the in-frame clones, and not every one. Here the sample spans approximately 1,000,000 clones, approximately 77% being singletons. What was sequenced was memory CD4+ T cells from PBMCs. Subset here: CD45RA-negative fraction. These receptors were taken from a man between 18 and 29 years old in good health. Some clones in this sample may be carry-over from other donors' samples.

The chain has TRBV28 and TRBJ2-5; a possible D gene is TRBD1 (7 bases). With 6 bases removed from V and 5 bases from J, the gap between germline ends came to 16 bases. There are 14 residues in the CDR3. Germline V lookup: CDR1 MDHEN, CDR2 SYDVKM. The CDR3 region is CASRPGGGGETQYF. CDR3 bases: TGTGCCAGCAGGCCAGGGGGTGGGGGGGAGACCCAGTACTTC.

V gene TRBV2 combines with J gene TRBJ2-7; no reliable D call. Per the germline V gene, CDR1 is SNHLY and CDR2 is FYNNEI. CDR3 length equals 13 residues. V was clipped by 11 bases and J by 11 bases, with 25 bases between them. CDR3 coding DNA: TGTGCCCGCGGCCCGCTCCTTCGCCGCGCAGAGTACTTC. Its translation is CARGPLLRRAEYF.

J is TRBJ1-5 and V is TRBV18; D might be TRBD1 (6 bases). The germline V gene encodes CDR1 KGHSH and CDR2 LQKENI. The CDR3 length is 16 residues. V shed 0 bases and J shed 1 base, with 10 bases lying between them. The CDR3 reads CASSPPGTRSNQPQHF. The DNA of the CDR3 is TGTGCCAGCTCACCACCCGGGACACGGAGCAATCAGCCCCAGCATTTT.

The sample holds one count of this clone. This chain uses TRBV5-6 with TRBJ1-2, with D maybe TRBD1 (6 bases). This CDR3 contains 14 residues. The germline gives CDR1 SGHDT, CDR2 YYEEEE. V was shortened by 4 bases and J by 4 bases, with 14 bases between the two germline ends. Here the CDR3 DNA reads TGTGCCAGCAGCAAAATCAGGGGACTCTATGGCTACACCTTC. This codes for CASSKIRGLYGYTF.

Comment on this clone: In the same sample, other DNA sequences code for this CDR3. The V call is TRBV5-1, the J call TRBJ2-5; tentative D call: TRBD1 (6 bases). Germline lookup yields CDR1 SGHRS and CDR2 YFSETQ. Deletions cut 4 bases from V and 5 bases from J, with 18 bases between. This CDR3 spans 15 amino acids. The CDR3 DNA reads TGCGCCAGCAGCCCGGGGCAGGGGCGAGGGGAGACCCAGTACTTC. Translated: CASSPGQGRGETQYF.

The rearrangement joins TRBV19 to TRBJ1-5, with TRBD1 identical over 9 bases. The junction had 9 bases not matched to a gene; V was cut back by 6 bases and J by 3 bases. CDR1 LNHDA and CDR2 SQIVND come from the germline V gene (reference sequence). This CDR3 spans 16 amino acids. CDR3 coding DNA: TGTGCCAGTAGATCGGGACAGGGTATTTACAATCAGCCCCAGCATTTT. Protein: CASRSGQGIYNQPQHF.

The rearrangement joins TRBV7-3 to TRBJ2-5; unclear D gene. Germline CDR1 SGHTA, CDR2 FQGTGA. The CDR3 is 13 amino acids. Between the trimmed V and J ends, which lost 3 bases and 2 bases, there was a span of 7 bases. CDR3 protein: CASSFTEQETQYF. CDR3 coding DNA: TGTGCCAGCAGCTTCACAGAACAAGAGACCCAGTACTTC.

The rearrangement links TRBV9 to TRBJ1-1; TRBD1 matches at 7 bases. Germline V CDR1 and CDR2: SGDLS, YYNGEE. There are 15 residues in the CDR3. V lost 4 bases and J lost 1; bases outside the gene matches: 7. The CDR3 reads CASSPHGTENTEAFF. The DNA for the CDR3 is TGTGCCAGCAGCCCACACGGGACAGAGAACACTGAAGCTTTCTTT.

V gene TRBV28 combines with J gene TRBJ2-7; 10 bases are shared with TRBD2. Germline CDR1 reads MDHEN; CDR2 reads SYDVKM. The V gene end was trimmed by 10 bases and the J gene end by 6 bases; junction bases not matched to a gene: 15. The CDR3 covers 15 residues. The DNA for the CDR3 is TGTGCCACTGGGGCCCGGAGCGGGAGGGCCTCCGAGCAGTACTTC. It specifies CATGARSGRASEQYF.

V is TRBV7-2 and J is TRBJ1-3; no firm D call. The CDR3 length is 15 residues. Germline values: CDR1 SGHTA, CDR2 FQGNSA. V shed 5 bases and J shed 0 bases, with 11 bases lying between them. Here the CDR3 reads CASSLPSHSGNTIYF. The CDR3 nucleotides read TGTGCCAGCAGCCTCCCCAGTCACTCTGGAAACACCATATATTTT.

The rearrangement links TRBV5-4 to TRBJ2-3; 14 bases fit TRBD2. The germline V gene has CDR1 SGHNT and CDR2 YYREEE (reference sequence). CDR3 size: 15 residues. The J segment lost 9 bases and the V segment lost 3 bases, leaving 6 bases of the junction unmatched. The CDR3 is CASSSTSGRARTQYF. In DNA, the CDR3 is TGTGCCAGCAGCTCGACTAGCGGGAGGGCCCGGACGCAGTATTTT.

CDR3 nucleotides: TGTGCCAGCAGCCGCAGGGCGAACACTGAAGCTTTCTTT. Translation gives CASSRRANTEAFF. The chain is built from TRBV6-5 and TRBJ1-1, with D possibly being TRBD1 (5 bases). The CDR3 totals 13 residues. Trimming took 6 bases from V and 1 from J, leaving 9 bases between them. Germline values: CDR1 MNHEY, CDR2 SVGAGI.

The chain combines TRBV7-3 with TRBJ1-1, with D possibly being TRBD1 (5 bases). CDR3 size: 13 residues. V lost 5 bases and J 6 bases, leaving 13 bases between the germline ends. CDR1 SGHTA and CDR2 FQGTGA come from the germline V gene. The CDR3 coding sequence is TGTGCCAGCAGCCTCGCATGGGGGTCTGAAGCTTTCTTT. It yields the protein CASSLAWGSEAFF. Full variable domain (rest looked up from reference TRBV7-3 and TRBJ1-1): GAGVSQTPSNKVTEKGKYVELRCDPISGHTALYWYRQSLGQGPEFLIYFQGTGAADDSGLPNDRFFAVRPEGSVSTLKIQRTERGDSAVYLCASSLAWGSEAFFGQGTRLTVV.

This sequence joins TRBV5-1 and TRBJ1-4; D remains ambiguous. CDR3 length equals 14 residues. Trimming took 3 bases from V and 8 from J, leaving 14 bases between them. Germline lookup yields CDR1 SGHRS and CDR2 YFSETQ. CDR3 in DNA: TGCGCCAGCAGCTCACAAGACCCTGGCGAAAAACTGTTTTTT. Translation: CASSSQDPGEKLFF.

Here the CDR3 reads CASSAGLGAYEQYF. The CDR3 DNA is TGCGCCAGCAGCGCGGGACTAGGGGCTTACGAGCAGTACTTC. V is TRBV5-1 and J is TRBJ2-7; 8 nucleotides line up with TRBD2. This CDR3 comprises 14 residues. With 4 bases clipped from V and 4 bases from J, the junction kept 7 bases outside the gene matches. Germline V gene lookup returns CDR1 SGHRS and CDR2 YFSETQ. Supplemented by reference TRBV5-1 and TRBJ2-7, the full variable domain reads KAGVTQTPRYLIKTRGQQVTLSCSPISGHRSVSWYQQTPGQGLQFLFEYFSETQRNKGNFPGRFSGRQFSNSRSEMNVSTLELGDSALYLCASSAGLGAYEQYFGPGTRLTVT.

The chain has TRBV15 and TRBJ1-4, with 9 positions matching TRBD1. The CDR3 runs to 14 residues. The trim removed 4 bases at V and 7 bases at J, leaving 4 bases unmatched. The germline V gene encodes CDR1 LNHNV and CDR2 YYDKDF (reference sequence). This CDR3 reads CATSMGQGGEKLFF. The CDR3 coding sequence is TGTGCCACCAGCATGGGACAGGGCGGTGAAAAACTGTTTTTT.

This sequence joins TRBV6-1 and TRBJ1-1; D unclear. Germline V gene data show CDR1 as MNHNS and CDR2 as SASEGT. CDR3 length: 14 amino acids. V gave up 7 bases and J gave up 1 base, with 13 bases separating them. CDR3 region: CASIEATSNTEAFF. CDR3 sequence (DNA): TGTGCCAGCATCGAGGCGACTTCGAACACTGAAGCTTTCTTT.

This clone came up a few times. V usage is TRBV9 and J usage is TRBJ1-4; D unresolved. Germline V gene sequence: CDR1 SGDLS, CDR2 YYNGEE. Trimming left V 0 bases short and J 4 bases short, with 7 bases between. The CDR3 is made up of 14 amino acids. The CDR3 sequence: CASSVEGRNEKLFF. The CDR3 region has the DNA TGTGCCAGCAGCGTAGAAGGACGTAATGAAAAACTGTTTTTT.

The chain joins TRBV29-1 to TRBJ2-3, with 7 bases lining up with TRBD1. Trimming took 5 bases from V and 5 from J; bases not matched to a gene: 10. Germline lookup yields CDR1 SQVTM and CDR2 ANQGSEA. The CDR3 is 14 residues long. CDR3 amino acids: CSVPETGLGDTQYF. In DNA form, the CDR3 reads TGCAGCGTTCCAGAGACAGGGCTCGGAGATACGCAGTATTTT.

Comments on this clone: This likely comes from a read error, as the CDR3 has no conserved phenylalanine or tryptophan at its end. The V call is TRBV9, the J call TRBJ1-1; 8 bases line up with TRBD1. The germline CDR1 and CDR2 sequences are SGDLS and YYNGEE. Unmatched junction bases numbered 3, after V lost 4 bases and J lost 7 bases. The CDR3 consists of 12 residues. CDR3 residues: CASSFDRGEAFV. The CDR3 nucleotides are TGTGCCAGCAGCTTCGACAGGGGTGAAGCTTTCGTT.

The chain uses TRBV28 and TRBJ2-3; no clear D gene. CDR1 and CDR2 (germline): MDHEN, SYDVKM. The CDR3 covers 13 residues. The ends were cut back, 8 bases at V and 3 bases at J, with 12 bases in the middle. The CDR3 coding sequence is TGTGCCAGCCAGGTGACGACAACAGATACGCAGTATTTT. Protein sequence: CASQVTTTDTQYF. The complete variable domain, with remaining parts taken from reference TRBV28 and TRBJ2-3, reads DVKVTQSSRYLVKRTGEKVFLECVQDMDHENMFWYRQDPGLGLRLIYFSYDVKMKEKGDIPEGYSVSREKKERFSLILESASTNQTSMYLCASQVTTTDTQYFGPGTRLTVL.

This clone was counted a few times. The gene calls are TRBV21-1 and TRBJ2-7. TRBV21-1 corresponds to a pseudogene. The CDR3 extends over 15 amino acids. CDR3 loop: CASSKLPLPDYEQYF. The CDR3 DNA reads TGTGCCAGCAGCAAATTGCCTCTCCCGGACTACGAGCAGTACTTC.

The chain combines TRBV28 with TRBJ2-2, with D unclear. Deletions cut 1 base from V and 3 bases from J, with 3 bases between. Germline V gene lookup returns CDR1 MDHEN and CDR2 SYDVKM. The CDR3 covers 13 residues. The CDR3 nucleotides are TGTGCCAGCAGTTTATCCGACACCGGGGAGCTGTTTTTT. This translates into CASSLSDTGELFF.

The chain links TRBV30 to TRBJ2-3; 8 nucleotides align to TRBD2. Germline V gives CDR1 GTSNPN, CDR2 SVGIG (reference sequence). This CDR3 is built from 15 residues. Trimming at V came to 2 bases and at J to 6 bases, leaving 10 bases not matched to a gene. This CDR3 is CAWSHGGRSPDTQYF. The CDR3 DNA is TGTGCCTGGAGTCACGGCGGGAGGTCGCCGGATACGCAGTATTTT.

V usage is TRBV28 and J usage is TRBJ2-5; no clear D. The J call is uncertain, as TRBJ2-7 better fits the DNA end. CDR1 is MDHEN and CDR2 is SYDVKM in the germline V gene. There are 12 residues in the CDR3. The CDR3 protein is CASTSMSYEQYF. For the CDR3, the DNA is TGTGCCAGCACCTCCATGAGCTACGAGCAGTACTTC.

V is TRBV9 and J is TRBJ2-7, with 11 bases fitting TRBD2. V lost 3 bases and J lost 2; bases outside the gene matches: 4. Germline CDR1 reads SGDLS; CDR2 reads YYNGEE. There are 15 residues in the CDR3. The CDR3, as DNA: TGTGCCAGCAGCGGTAGCGGGAGGGCCCCCTACGAGCAGTACTTC. Its translation is CASSGSGRAPYEQYF.

With respect to this clone: A junction boundary mismatches the germline segment, possibly from a read error. The chain carries TRBV7-9 and TRBJ2-7; 7 bases are shared with TRBD2. Germline V gives CDR1 SEHNR, CDR2 FQNEAQ (reference sequence). The CDR3 spans 14 residues. The CDR3 protein is CASSLAASSYEQYF. As DNA, the CDR3 is TGTGCCAGCAGCCTAGCGGCGAGCTCCTACGAGCAGTACTTC.

This chain connects TRBV5-1 to TRBJ2-3; 11 positions match TRBD2. The CDR3 has 16 amino acids. The V gene end was trimmed by 4 bases and the J gene end by 0 bases; junction bases not matched to a gene: 4. Germline V gene lookup returns CDR1 SGHRS and CDR2 YFSETQ. CDR3 sequence: CASSEGLADSTDTQYF. In nucleotides, the CDR3 is TGCGCCAGCAGCGAGGGACTAGCGGATAGCACAGATACGCAGTATTTT.

This clone was recorded a few times. A much larger clone differs from this one at a single base, so this may be a read error. This chain joins TRBV19 and TRBJ2-1; D not resolved. V lost 6 bases to trimming and J lost 4 bases, with 4 bases between them. Germline CDR1 reads LNHDA; CDR2 reads SQIVND (reference sequence). The CDR3 has 11 amino acids. CDR3 residues: CASSQYNEQFF. Written as DNA, the CDR3 is TGTGCCAGTAGCCAATACAATGAGCAGTTCTTC.